The entry below describes one T cell receptor beta chain. This clonotype has ten or more counts. Its antigen target is currently unknown. No clone much larger than this one lies a single base away; base qualities are absent. Sequencing took place on an Illumina HiSeq 2500. Quantitative 5'-RACE with molecular barcodes was used to prepare TCR beta libraries. Processing in the source paper ran as follows. To identify disease-linked TCR variants, a new computational method was used, one built on a probabilistic model of VDJ rearrangement. TCRdb ran its own pipeline on the public reads, namely fastp trimming at Q25 and MiXCR clone calling, and kept in-frame beta chains. Entries are consolidated by CDR3 protein sequence, retaining the most common genes and DNA. The V and J calls were not made by the authors but by TCRdb's processing. The sample records about 210,000 distinct CDR3 sequences, roughly 6.6% of which are singletons. The ten largest clones capture 14% of the sample.

The data derive from a study of CD8 T cells in ankylosing spondylitis listed by TCRdb under 2017. Regarding the study in general: The study profiled T cell receptor beta repertoires in healthy donors and ankylosing spondylitis patients to find disease-linked TCR variants. The full study cohort comprised 20 to 25 ankylosing spondylitis patients and over a hundred healthy donors. Samples of peripheral blood were taken, and for ankylosing spondylitis patients, synovial fluid was collected as well.

V gives up 4 bases and J gives up 2 bases, and the segment between their germline ends measures 13 bases. As encoded in the germline V gene, CDR1 is LGHNA while CDR2 is YSLEER. The CDR3 contains 15 residues, cysteine and phenylalanine counted. Of all the DNA, just the CDR3 is kept, 45 bases in frame from base 1. Summary of the overall study and its limitations: Blood from ankylosing spondylitis patients appeared to be characterized by a TCR beta motif made up of under 10 highly homologous amino acid variants. Some motif variants were previously reported in synovial fluid and blood of reactive arthritis patients, suggesting common disease-initiation mechanisms. The disease-linked clones had a CD8+ phenotype and were found at relatively low frequencies in peripheral blood. The disease-linked clones were reported to be significantly enriched in matched synovial fluid samples from ankylosing spondylitis patients.

Recombination joined TRBV4-3 with TRBJ2-3; the D assignment is uncertain and may be TRBD1 or TRBD2, with 5 bases supporting each. Sequencing used blood, either unsorted or a sorted T cell fraction (not recorded which). The sequence derives from a male donor with ankylosing spondylitis. This receptor has the CDR3 CASSPEGLITDTQYF. Here is the DNA: TGCGCCAGCAGCCCCGAGGGGCTGATCACAGATACGCAGTATTTT.